These 9 T cell receptor beta chains share one sample of origin, sequenced in a study of cytomegalovirus exposure and HLA in healthy donors. PCR amplification relied on 60 Vbeta primers (plus 13 Jbeta primers). Measured with immunoSEQ multiplex PCR; TCRdb has only the in-frame clones, and not every one. The data contain around 30,000 clones, around nine tenths of them singletons. The sequenced sample consisted of PBMCs. These receptors were obtained from a boy aged 10-17 years in good health and CMV-seronegative.

The rearrangement joins TRBV5-4 to TRBJ2-3, with TRBD2 identical over 9 bases. CDR1 is SGHNT, CDR2 YYREEE, per germline (reference sequence). CDR3 size: 16 residues. V lost 1 base and J lost 1; bases outside the gene matches: 4. The CDR3, as DNA: TGTGCCAGCAGCTTGTGGGCGGGGGGGGGCACAGATACGCAGTATTTT. Translation gives CASSLWAGGGTDTQYF.

The J gene is TRBJ2-7, the V gene TRBV15; 10 nucleotides align to TRBD1. The germline CDR1 and CDR2 sequences are LNHNV and YYDKDF (reference sequence). The CDR3 consists of 15 residues. Trimming cost V 4 bases and J 6 bases; bases outside gene matches: 9. DNA of the CDR3: TGTGCCACCAGCAACAAGGGGACAGGGGTCGCCGAGCAGTACTTC. Translated: CATSNKGTGVAEQYF.

This clone was found a few times. The genes are TRBV7-3 and TRBJ1-2; possibly TRBD1 for D (6 bases). CDR1 and CDR2 from the germline V gene are SGHTA and FQGTGA. Trimming pared 5 bases from V and 4 bases from J, leaving 11 bases between. The CDR3 runs 13 residues. CDR3 loop: CASSRPDSYGYTF. For the CDR3, the DNA is TGTGCCAGCAGCCGCCCGGACAGCTATGGCTACACCTTC.

The V and J genes are TRBV28 and TRBJ2-1; 12 bases are shared with TRBD2. The CDR3 extends over 14 amino acids. Germline CDR1 and CDR2: MDHEN and SYDVKM. The J segment lost 9 bases and the V segment lost 7 bases, leaving 7 bases of the junction unmatched. CDR3 region: CASKASGGAGEQFF. The DNA for the CDR3 is TGTGCCAGCAAAGCTAGCGGGGGGGCGGGTGAGCAGTTCTTC.

This clone was picked up a small number of times. This sequence joins TRBV6-5 and TRBJ2-7; D might be TRBD1 (6 bases). CDR1 is MNHEY and CDR2 is SVGAGI in the germline V gene. This CDR3 is 12 amino acids long. V was trimmed by 4 bases and J by 7 bases, leaving 11 bases between them. CDR3 nucleotide sequence: TGTGCCAGCAGTTTACAGGGAGATGAGCAGTACTTC. Translated, it gives CASSLQGDEQYF.

The V gene is TRBV5-6, the J gene TRBJ2-7; D perhaps matches TRBD2 (5 bases). Trimming shortened V by 2 bases and J by 5 bases, and 14 bases separated the two germline ends. Per germline, CDR1 SGHDT and CDR2 YYEEEE. CDR3 length: 14 residues. The CDR3 sequence: CASSFPTGSDEQYF. The CDR3 DNA sequence: TGTGCCAGCAGCTTCCCTACGGGGAGTGACGAGCAGTACTTC.

V and J are TRBV19 and TRBJ2-5; 14 bases align to TRBD2. Unmatched junction bases numbered 11, after V lost 3 bases and J lost 5 bases. Germline values: CDR1 LNHDA, CDR2 SQIVND (reference sequence). The CDR3 has 18 residues. The CDR3 spells CASSIGLAGGSKVETQYF. CDR3 in DNA: TGTGCCAGTAGTATTGGACTAGCGGGGGGTTCCAAGGTCGAGACCCAGTACTTC.

The genes are TRBV5-6 and TRBJ2-5, with 11 bases matching TRBD2. CDR3 length equals 18 residues. Trimming took 3 bases from V and 3 from J; bases not matched to a gene: 13. The germline V gene encodes CDR1 SGHDT and CDR2 YYEEEE. CDR3 bases: TGTGCCAGCAGCTGGGCCGCACTTCTAGCGGGGGGAAAAGAGACCCAGTACTTC. Encoded protein: CASSWAALLAGGKETQYF.

The chain carries TRBV7-8 and TRBJ1-2, with D perhaps matching TRBD1 (6 bases). The CDR3 is 12 amino acids. CDR1 and CDR2 (germline): SGHVS, FQNEAQ. V was clipped by 6 bases and J by 4 bases, with 9 bases between them. In DNA form, the CDR3 reads TGTGCCAGCAGTACAGGGACCTATGGCTACACCTTC. It is translated as CASSTGTYGYTF.